These 4 T cell receptor beta chains were all obtained from the same sample, sequenced in a study of OX40 agonist ivuxolimab in advanced cancers. This table comes from immunoSEQ multiplex PCR, and its TCRdb copy is limited to in-frame clones, with some not included. Seen here are some 100,000 clones, 90% observed once, and the top ten hold approximately 0.3%. The sample consisted of CD4+ or CD8+ T cells sorted from blood, taken in a trial of the OX40 agonist ivuxolimab. The receptors stem from an adult with an advanced solid tumor such as melanoma, head and neck, liver or kidney cancer.

The V and J genes are TRBV7-3 and TRBJ2-6; tentatively, D is TRBD2 (6 bases). Between the trimmed V and J ends, which lost 3 bases and 0 bases, there was a span of 6 bases. The CDR3 covers 15 residues. Germline V gives CDR1 SGHTA, CDR2 FQGTGA. The CDR3 sequence: CASSFSGSGANVLTF. CDR3 coding DNA: TGTGCCAGCAGCTTTAGCGGCTCTGGGGCCAACGTCCTGACTTTC. The complete variable domain, with remaining parts taken from reference TRBV7-3 and TRBJ2-6, reads GAGVSQTPSNKVTEKGKYVELRCDPISGHTALYWYRQSLGQGPEFLIYFQGTGAADDSGLPNDRFFAVRPEGSVSTLKIQRTERGDSAVYLCASSFSGSGANVLTFGAGSRLTVL.

The chain links TRBV2 to TRBJ1-5; D is undetermined. Per the germline V gene, CDR1 is SNHLY and CDR2 is FYNNEI. The CDR3 spans 15 residues. Trimming shortened V by 2 bases and J by 1 base, and 9 bases separated the two germline ends. The CDR3 reads CASSEKVWSNQPQHF. The CDR3 nucleotides are TGTGCCAGCAGTGAAAAAGTTTGGAGCAATCAGCCCCAGCATTTT.

The chain links TRBV7-8 to TRBJ1-3; D is perhaps TRBD1 (5 bases). CDR1 is SGHVS and CDR2 is FQNEAQ in the germline V gene. This CDR3 is 21 amino acids long. Trimming pared 5 bases from V and 0 bases from J, leaving 29 bases between. The CDR3: CASSRNEGWRGGAGSGNTIYF. CDR3 in DNA: TGTGCCAGCAGCCGAAACGAGGGATGGAGGGGAGGAGCAGGCTCTGGAAACACCATATATTTT.

V gene TRBV4-1 combines with J gene TRBJ2-4; the match to TRBD2 covers 11 bases. Losses at the gene ends were 4 bases for V and 9 bases for J; bases not matched to a gene: 8. This CDR3 spans 15 amino acids. The germline CDR1 and CDR2 sequences are MGHRA and YSYEKL. The CDR3 bases are TGCGCCAGCAGCCTTGTAACCGGGACTAGCGGCATTCAGTACTTC. As protein: CASSLVTGTSGIQYF.